This entry lists 14 T cell receptor beta chains sequenced from one sample in a study of shared clonotypes between healthy human individuals (dated by TCRdb to about 2020). The library was prepared using the immunoSEQ multiplex PCR assay. TCRdb stores this immuneACCESS table with in-frame sequences only. Part of the clones is absent; in the studies checked, under half of the shortfall reflects unresolved V genes, and no reason is known for the rest. The sample table shows over 850,000 clones, and more than 75% are seen once. The top ten hold 0.6% to 0.7% of the sample. Sequencing was done on a sample of memory CD4+ T cells from PBMCs. The sample's cell subset or site, from its label and the paper: CD45RA-negative fraction. The origin of the receptors is a man younger than 35 in good health. Some clones in this sample may be carry-over from other donors' samples.

The chain joins TRBV4-2 to TRBJ2-5; D not certain. V shed 4 bases and J shed 2 bases, with 11 bases lying between them. Per germline, CDR1 LGHNA and CDR2 YNFKEQ. CDR3 size: 14 residues. CDR3 protein: CASSPLSVQETQYF. Written as DNA, the CDR3 is TGTGCCAGCAGCCCTTTGTCGGTACAAGAGACCCAGTACTTC.

The V and J genes are TRBV2 and TRBJ2-1, with 7 bases matching TRBD2. This CDR3 has 15 residues. Germline CDR1 reads SNHLY; CDR2 reads FYNNEI. V lost 6 bases and J lost 8; bases outside the gene matches: 13. The CDR3 DNA reads as TGTGCCAGCAGAATGAGCGGGAAGGGTCCCCATGAGCAGTTCTTC. Translation: CASRMSGKGPHEQFF. Drawing the rest from reference TRBV2 and TRBJ2-1, the complete variable domain is EPEVTQTPSHQVTQMGQEVILRCVPISNHLYFYWYRQILGQKVEFLVSFYNNEISEKSEIFDDQFSVERPDGSNFTLKIRSTKLEDSAMYFCASRMSGKGPHEQFFGPGTRLTVL.

CDR3 coding DNA: TGTGCCAGCAGCTTTCTACCACAACAGGGCCCCACTGAAGCTTTCTTT. Protein product: CASSFLPQQGPTEAFF. The chain links TRBV7-9 to TRBJ1-1, with D possibly TRBD1 on 6 matching bases. The CDR3 length is 16 residues. The germline V and J ends were trimmed by 3 bases and 4 bases, with 18 bases remaining between them. Germline loops: CDR1 SEHNR, CDR2 FQNEAQ (reference sequence).

The chain links TRBV11-2 to TRBJ1-2, with 7 bases that match TRBD1. Unmatched junction bases numbered 12, after V lost 8 bases and J lost 0 bases. CDR1 and CDR2 from the germline V gene are SGHAT and FQNNGV. There are 16 residues in the CDR3. The CDR3 here is CASQGTAGKPNYGYTF. DNA of the CDR3: TGTGCCAGCCAAGGGACAGCGGGGAAGCCTAACTATGGCTACACCTTC.

The chain recombines TRBV5-1 with TRBJ1-5; the D gene is possibly TRBD1 (6 bases). Per germline, CDR1 SGHRS and CDR2 YFSETQ. The CDR3 spans 14 residues. Trimming pared 4 bases from V and 6 bases from J, leaving 14 bases between. The chain's CDR3 is CASSPVGGGQPQHF. In DNA form, the CDR3 reads TGCGCCAGCAGCCCGGTAGGGGGGGGTCAGCCCCAGCATTTT. Full variable domain (outside the CDR3, taken from reference TRBV5-1 and TRBJ1-5): KAGVTQTPRYLIKTRGQQVTLSCSPISGHRSVSWYQQTPGQGLQFLFEYFSETQRNKGNFPGRFSGRQFSNSRSEMNVSTLELGDSALYLCASSPVGGGQPQHFGDGTRLSIL.

Comment on this clone: The same CDR3 arises from other DNA sequences in this sample as well. This chain connects TRBV6-5 to TRBJ1-1, with D unresolved. V gave up 0 bases and J gave up 0 bases, with 8 bases separating them. This CDR3 is 15 amino acids long. Germline CDR1 reads MNHEY; CDR2 reads SVGAGI. The CDR3 nucleotides read TGTGCCAGCAGTTACTCGCGCAGGATGAACACTGAAGCTTTCTTT. It encodes CASSYSRRMNTEAFF.

The chain carries TRBV28 and TRBJ2-7, with D maybe TRBD1 (6 bases). Germline CDR1 is MDHEN and CDR2 is SYDVKM. CDR3 length: 14 amino acids. The V gene lost 7 bases and the J gene lost 2 bases, with 15 bases spanning the gap. The CDR3: CASNSGHLTYEQYF. DNA of the CDR3: TGTGCCAGCAACTCGGGACACCTTACCTACGAGCAGTACTTC.

With respect to this clone: Other DNA sequences in the sample encode the same CDR3. V is TRBV2 and J is TRBJ1-1; D unclear. Germline assignment: CDR1 SNHLY and CDR2 FYNNEI. The length of the CDR3 is 13 residues. Trimming removed 2 bases from V and 3 bases from J, with 7 bases in between. CDR3 amino acids: CASSEIMYTEAFF. The CDR3 DNA is TGTGCCAGCAGTGAAATCATGTACACTGAAGCTTTCTTT.

The rearrangement links TRBV7-3 to TRBJ2-2, with a possible D match to TRBD1 (6 bases). V lost 4 bases and J 8 bases, leaving 17 bases between the germline ends. CDR1 is SGHTA, CDR2 FQGTGA, per germline. The length of the CDR3 is 15 residues. The CDR3 protein is CASSSSGGGWGELFF. Written as DNA, the CDR3 is TGTGCCAGCAGCTCCTCCGGTGGGGGCTGGGGGGAGCTGTTTTTT.

The chain joins TRBV28 to TRBJ1-5; D is unclear. This CDR3 comprises 14 residues. Germline V gene sequence: CDR1 MDHEN, CDR2 SYDVKM. Trimming stripped 7 bases from V and 5 bases from J, with 15 bases between. The CDR3 loop reads CASNERRWDQPQHF. The DNA for the CDR3 is TGTGCCAGCAACGAAAGGCGGTGGGATCAGCCCCAGCATTTT.

This rearrangement joins TRBV4-1 to TRBJ2-5; 11 positions agree with TRBD1. CDR1 is MGHRA, CDR2 YSYEKL, per germline. The trim removed 5 bases at V and 3 bases at J, leaving 14 bases unmatched. The CDR3 has 18 residues. The CDR3: CASSSRWSPGQGEETQYF. CDR3 coding DNA: TGCGCCAGCAGCTCAAGGTGGTCGCCGGGACAGGGGGAAGAGACCCAGTACTTC.

CDR3 sequence: CASSLAARGTQYF. The CDR3 bases are TGTGCCAGCAGCTTAGCGGCCCGAGGGACCCAGTACTTC. The rearrangement links TRBV7-9 to TRBJ2-5; no definite D call. This CDR3 has 13 residues. Germline-derived CDR1 and CDR2 are SEHNR and FQNEAQ (reference sequence). V was clipped by 0 bases and J by 7 bases, with 9 bases between them.

The V gene is TRBV9, the J gene TRBJ2-3; TRBD1 might be the D (6 bases). The germline V gene encodes CDR1 SGDLS and CDR2 YYNGEE. Trimming took 1 base from V and 4 from J, leaving 10 bases between them. There are 14 residues in the CDR3. The CDR3 loop reads CASSVRQDSDTQYF. CDR3 DNA sequence: TGTGCCAGCAGCGTACGACAGGACTCAGATACGCAGTATTTT. The whole variable domain, filled in from reference TRBV9 and TRBJ2-3, reads DSGVTQTPKHLITATGQRVTLRCSPRSGDLSVYWYQQSLDQGLQFLIQYYNGEERAKGNILERFSAQQFPDLHSELNLSSLELGDSALYFCASSVRQDSDTQYFGPGTRLTVL.

This clone showed up many times. The chain recombines TRBV5-1 with TRBJ2-1; possibly TRBD2 for D (5 bases). CDR1 is SGHRS, CDR2 YFSETQ, per germline. Trimming removed 0 bases from V and 8 bases from J, with 12 bases in between. The length of the CDR3 is 14 residues. CDR3 nucleotides: TGCGCCAGCAGCTTGGCCCAGATGCGGGATGAGCAGTTCTTC. It specifies CASSLAQMRDEQFF.